A single T cell receptor beta chain is shown here with its context. Its specificity is unknown. The Oncomine TCR Beta short-read assay was what sequenced the DNA obtained from cultured CD4+ T cells. Once CD4+ T cells had been cultured, genomic DNA was extracted from them. TCRdb reprocessed the PCR reads via MiXCR and lists one record per CDR3 protein. The sample lists some 25,000 distinct CDR3 sequences, around 64% occurring once. This entry belongs to a study of vaccination and CD4 T cells after COVID-19. Turning to the study itself: Two of the convalescents were Hispanic, and the group consisted of six males and four females.

The treatment here: approximately 9-day PBMC culture with coronavirus spike peptide pools or control peptides (ViraFEST assay). The ViraFEST method relied on peptide pools to expand antigen-specific T cells, followed by TCR sequencing. This sample comprised CD4+ T cells from blood, cultured in vitro, obtained after SARS-CoV-2 vaccination. The TCR originated in a human donor who received a COVID-19 vaccine.

The CDR3 spells CASSLGGTSEKLFF. DNA for the CDR3: TGTGCCAGCAGCTTGGGGGGAACAAGTGAAAAACTGTTTTTT. The rearrangement uses TRBV7-8 and TRBJ1-4; D is perhaps TRBD1 (5 bases). Germline V gene data show CDR1 as SGHVS and CDR2 as FQNEAQ. V lost 3 bases and J lost 7, with 12 bases in between. This CDR3 region has 14 residues.